The TCR beta chain described here comes from a study of beta chain features in type 1 diabetes. Turning to the study itself: On cell yields, gender and age, patients and healthy donors were similar. The study, taken as a whole, reports: Sequencing used cDNA, and cells with high TCR expression could therefore be over-represented.

The CDR3 has 15 amino acids. V was pared by 4 bases and J by 5 bases, with 14 bases between. Germline CDR1 and CDR2: SGHDN and FVKESK. This clone was detected only once. Its target is unknown. The isolated RNA, all of it, was reverse transcribed, so expressed TCRB transcripts were what got sequenced. Regulatory, naive and central memory T cell samples averaged around 3.6 million reads. Sequencing was performed with immunoSEQ multiplex PCR; in TCRdb, only in-frame clones are kept and a portion is missing. The sample has more than 30,000 clones, around 64% seen once; the top ten hold 2% to 2.5%. The chain joins TRBV14 to TRBJ1-4, with D maybe TRBD1 (6 bases). The sequence derives from a woman aged 25 to 45 in good health. Sequencing was performed on Tregs from blood. The CDR3 region is CASSLTQGPNEKLFF. The CDR3 coding sequence is TGTGCCAGCAGCCTTACACAGGGACCAAATGAAAAACTGTTTTTT.